These T cell receptor beta chains were read from a single sample in a study of CD8+ T cells in alopecia areata. TCRdb keeps only in-frame clones here, not all; method: immunoSEQ multiplex PCR. Of around 190,000 clones listed, 45% to 75% are singletons. This sample comprised CD4+ T cells sorted from blood, obtained at week 4, from a patient treated with tofacitinib. The receptor set was obtained from a human donor with alopecia areata. The CDR3 runs from the conserved cysteine through the conserved F or W. A D gene is named only where the DNA matches it firmly. Clone size, where shown, is once, few, many, or a class for clones that have expanded.

>TRBJ1-1|TRBV9|few|.
CASSRRGQKSEAFF
TGTGCCAGCAGCCGACGGGGGCAGAAGAGTGAAGCTTTCTTT
>TRBJ1-2|TRBV25-1|few|.
CASNPDGGGYTF
TGTGCCAGCAACCCCGATGGGGGTGGCTACACCTTC
>TRBJ2-7|TRBV7-2|.|TRBD2
CASSEGGAGGGEQYF
TGTGCCAGCAGCGAAGGCGGAGCGGGAGGGGGCGAGCAGTACTTC
>TRBJ2-1|TRBV30|few|.
CAWSDVGNEQFF
TGTGCCTGGAGTGATGTGGGAAACGAGCAGTTCTTC
>TRBJ1-2|TRBV29-1|.|.
CSVGLSVAEEAGYTF
TGCAGCGTTGGGTTGAGTGTCGCGGAGGAAGCTGGCTACACCTTC
>TRBJ2-2|TRBV5-4|.|TRBD1
CASSHGQGAITGELFF
TGTGCCAGCAGCCACGGACAGGGGGCGATCACCGGGGAGCTGTTTTTT
>TRBJ2-4|TRBV4-3|.|.
CASSQGPGQADENIQYF
TGCGCCAGCAGCCAGGGCCCCGGGCAGGCGGACGAAAACATTCAGTACTTC
>TRBJ2-3|TRBV28|few|.
CASSLRDTQYF
TGTGCCAGCAGTTTACGGGACACACAGTATTTT
>TRBJ1-1|TRBV29-1|.|TRBD1
CSVEGGQGAGEAFF
TGCAGCGTTGAAGGCGGACAGGGGGCGGGTGAAGCTTTCTTT
>TRBJ1-5|TRBV18|.|.
CASSFNSNQPQHF
TGTGCCAGCTCCTTCAACAGCAATCAGCCCCAGCATTTT
>TRBJ1-5|TRBV29-1|.|.
CSVEGGSGNQPQHF
TGCAGCGTTGAAGGAGGATCGGGCAATCAGCCCCAGCATTTT
>TRBJ1-2|TRBV9|.|.
CASSVGGRYGYTF
TGTGCCAGCAGCGTTGGGGGACGGTATGGCTACACCTTC